These 27 T cell receptor beta chains came from one sample sequenced in a study. Via MiXCR, TCRdb re-called the RT-PCR reads, giving one row per CDR3 protein. The sample has approximately 720,000 distinct CDR3 sequences, 14% seen once. Specimen: memory CD4+ T cells from blood. The receptors were sampled from a female donor in good health, serving as a healthy control.

This clonotype was detected a few times. The genes are TRBV7-2 and TRBJ1-1; possibly TRBD1 for D (5 bases). V was trimmed by 5 bases and J by 7 bases, leaving 14 bases between them. Germline loops: CDR1 SGHTA, CDR2 FQGNSA. There are 13 residues in the CDR3. As DNA, the CDR3 is TGTGCCAGCAGCCTGCAGGGTTTTGGTGAAGCTTTCTTT. This encodes CASSLQGFGEAFF.

The rearrangement joins TRBV18 to TRBJ2-2; 7 bases are a match to TRBD2. This CDR3 spans 17 amino acids. Germline CDR1 reads KGHSH; CDR2 reads LQKENI. Trimming at V came to 4 bases and at J to 5 bases, leaving 13 bases not matched to a gene. DNA for the CDR3: TGTGCCAGCTCACTAGCGACTAGCCGATCTCTTACCGGGGAGCTGTTTTTT. It is translated as CASSLATSRSLTGELFF. Using reference TRBV18 and TRBJ2-2 for the parts outside the CDR3, the full variable domain is NAGVMQNPRHLVRRRGQEARLRCSPMKGHSHVYWYRQLPEEGLKFMVYLQKENIIDESGMPKERFSAEFPKEGPSILRIQQVVRGDSAAYFCASSLATSRSLTGELFFGEGSRLTVL.

The rearrangement joins TRBV20-1 to TRBJ2-7; D uncertain. Deletions cut 3 bases from V and 7 bases from J, with 22 bases between. In germline, CDR1 is DFQATT, CDR2 SNEGSKA (reference sequence). The CDR3 sequence is 15 residues long. The CDR3 nucleotides read TGCAGTGCTAGTGGCCGTGGGCCTTCGGTTGAAGAGCAGTACTTC. It encodes CSASGRGPSVEEQYF.

J is TRBJ1-2 and V is TRBV29-1, with no clear D. The germline V and J ends were trimmed by 8 bases and 0 bases, with 13 bases remaining between them. The germline V gene encodes CDR1 SQVTM and CDR2 ANQGSEA. This CDR3 contains 13 residues. The CDR3 sequence is CSTSPAANYGYTF. DNA of the CDR3: TGCAGCACCAGTCCGGCTGCTAACTATGGCTACACCTTC.

The V call is TRBV12-3 or TRBV12-4, the J call TRBJ2-1; D is ambiguous. Trimming took off 2 bases at V and 8 bases at J, with 13 bases between the two ends. The CDR3 covers 14 residues. The CDR3 is CASSLQARRHEQFF. CDR3 DNA sequence: TGTGCCAGCAGTTTACAGGCTAGAAGGCATGAGCAGTTCTTC.

V usage is TRBV6-1 and J usage is TRBJ1-1; 9 bases fit TRBD1. CDR1 is MNHNS and CDR2 is SASEGT in the germline V gene. This CDR3 is built from 15 residues. The V segment lost 7 bases and the J segment 5 bases; nucleotides outside the gene matches: 11. CDR3 sequence (DNA): TGTGCCAGCACTTATAAACAGGGGGCTGAGACTGAAGCTTTCTTT. Translation gives CASTYKQGAETEAFF.

This clonotype has more than one count but fewer than ten. This chain links TRBV4-3 with TRBJ2-7; no definite D call. This CDR3 spans 16 amino acids. The germline gives CDR1 LGHNA, CDR2 YSLEER. Trimming cost V 0 bases and J 0 bases, with 12 bases left between them. The CDR3 loop reads CASSQDFAANSYEQYF. The CDR3 DNA is TGCGCCAGCAGCCAAGATTTCGCAGCTAACTCCTACGAGCAGTACTTC.

This clonotype was detected only a few times. The chain links TRBV7-2 to TRBJ2-3; the match to TRBD1 covers 7 bases. From germline, CDR1 is SGHTA and CDR2 FQGNSA. The CDR3 has 13 residues. The junction had 12 bases not matched to a gene; V was cut back by 7 bases and J by 11 bases. CDR3 nucleotides: TGTGCCAGCACCAACCTACCGAGGACAGGGCAGTATTTT. Its protein is CASTNLPRTGQYF.

This chain uses TRBV6-4 with TRBJ1-2; D is unclear. Germline CDR1 and CDR2: MRHNA and SNTAGT. Trimming took 1 base from V and 4 from J, leaving 1 base between them. The CDR3 spans 11 residues. The CDR3 nucleotides are TGTGCCAGCAGTGACTTCTATGGCTACACCTTC. It is translated as CASSDFYGYTF.

Only a few counts were recorded for this clonotype. The chain links TRBV5-5 to TRBJ1-1, with D unresolved. This CDR3 has 15 residues. V was shortened by 0 bases and J by 0 bases, with 9 bases between the two germline ends. Germline V CDR1 and CDR2: SGHKS, YYEKEE (reference sequence). DNA for the CDR3: TGTGCCAGCAGCTTGGGTCTGGGTATGAACACTGAAGCTTTCTTT. This codes for CASSLGLGMNTEAFF.

The genes are TRBV5-6 and TRBJ1-6; D ambiguous. Germline-derived CDR1 and CDR2 are SGHDT and YYEEEE. V was cut by 6 bases and J by 0 bases, with 16 bases left in between. The CDR3 sequence is 17 residues long. CDR3 amino acids: CASTSGGPSSYNSPLHF. The CDR3 DNA is TGTGCCAGCACCTCCGGCGGCCCTAGCTCCTATAATTCACCCCTCCACTTT.

This clonotype was observed a few times. This chain links TRBV28 with TRBJ2-5; D ambiguous. This CDR3 region has 14 residues. Trimming took off 6 bases at V and 1 base at J, with 12 bases between the two ends. CDR1 and CDR2 from the germline V gene are MDHEN and SYDVKM. This CDR3 reads CASSPPQAQETQYF. As DNA, the CDR3 is TGTGCCAGCAGCCCTCCCCAAGCCCAAGAGACCCAGTACTTC. Filled out from reference TRBV28 and TRBJ2-5, the complete variable domain reads DVKVTQSSRYLVKRTGEKVFLECVQDMDHENMFWYRQDPGLGLRLIYFSYDVKMKEKGDIPEGYSVSREKKERFSLILESASTNQTSMYLCASSPPQAQETQYFGPGTRLLVL.

The sample holds many counts of this clonotype. The genes are TRBV7-9 and TRBJ2-1, with 11 bases matching TRBD2. The ends lost 5 bases at V and 4 bases at J; junction bases unmatched: 10. Germline CDR1 is SEHNR and CDR2 is FQNEAQ (reference sequence). This CDR3 spans 17 amino acids. In DNA form, the CDR3 reads TGTGCCAGCAGCCGAAACCACGGGACTAGCGGTTACAATGAGCAGTTCTTC. Its translation is CASSRNHGTSGYNEQFF.

The CDR3, as DNA: TGTGCCAGCTCACCAAGTAGGAGGGTTGGTGAGCAGTTCTTC. It codes for CASSPSRRVGEQFF. The chain combines TRBV18 with TRBJ2-1; perhaps TRBD2 as D (6 bases). This CDR3 has 14 amino acids. V shed 2 bases and J shed 9 bases, with 14 bases lying between them. Germline V gene sequence: CDR1 KGHSH, CDR2 LQKENI.

This clonotype has a handful of counts. The J gene is TRBJ2-7, the V gene TRBV11-2; TRBD1 matches at 8 bases. CDR1 is SGHAT, CDR2 FQNNGV, per germline. The CDR3 covers 14 residues. V shed 3 bases and J 4 bases; nucleotides not matched to a gene: 5. The CDR3 reads CASSFGTGDYEQYF. In DNA form, the CDR3 reads TGTGCCAGCAGCTTCGGGACAGGAGATTACGAGCAGTACTTC.

This clonotype was recorded a few times. The V and J genes are TRBV6-1 and TRBJ1-5; D is unresolved. The germline gives CDR1 MNHNS, CDR2 SASEGT. The CDR3 has 14 amino acids. V lost 7 bases and J 0 bases, leaving 10 bases between the germline ends. In DNA, the CDR3 is TGTGCCAGCACTGAGAGTTATAGCAATCAGCCCCAGCATTTT. Protein sequence: CASTESYSNQPQHF.

This clonotype was observed a few times. This sequence joins TRBV4-3 and TRBJ2-2; D call uncertain. Deletions cut 0 bases from V and 2 bases from J, with 19 bases between. Germline CDR1 LGHNA, CDR2 YSLEER. The CDR3 extends over 19 amino acids. CDR3 region: CASSQEKKAWPFNTGELFF. DNA of the CDR3: TGCGCCAGCAGCCAAGAGAAGAAGGCCTGGCCCTTCAACACCGGGGAGCTGTTTTTT.

The chain couples TRBV6-5 to TRBJ2-7; maybe TRBD2 (7 bases). Trimming removed 2 bases at V and 6 bases at J, with 17 bases between. CDR1 is MNHEY and CDR2 is SVGAGI in the germline V gene. CDR3 length: 15 residues. CDR3 amino acids: CASSYLLRGGSEQYF. CDR3 sequence (DNA): TGTGCCAGCAGTTACCTCCTAAGGGGGGGCTCCGAGCAGTACTTC.

In its sample, this clonotype was seen many times. The rearrangement uses TRBV24-1 and TRBJ1-1; D is perhaps TRBD1 (5 bases). CDR1 is KGHDR, CDR2 SFDVKD, per germline. This CDR3 has 16 residues. V shed 5 bases and J shed 2 bases, with 17 bases lying between them. CDR3 nucleotides: TGTGCCACCAGTGGGGGTGAGGGCTGGGGCAACACTGAAGCTTTCTTT. Translated, it gives CATSGGEGWGNTEAFF.

The rearrangement uses TRBV20-1 and TRBJ1-1; TRBD1 matches 7 bases. The V gene's germline CDR1 is DFQATT and CDR2 SNEGSKA (reference sequence). V was clipped by 6 bases and J by 6 bases; unmatched bases: 13. The CDR3 contains 14 residues. The CDR3 sequence: CSASRDRATPEAFF. CDR3 DNA: TGCAGTGCCTCAAGAGACAGGGCTACCCCTGAAGCTTTCTTT.

The table lists this clonotype with a few counts. The V gene is TRBV15, the J gene TRBJ2-2, with 8 bases matching TRBD1. Unmatched junction bases numbered 6, after V lost 3 bases and J lost 3 bases. The CDR3 extends over 16 amino acids. Germline assignment: CDR1 LNHNV and CDR2 YYDKDF (reference sequence). CDR3 protein: CATSRGTGQYTGELFF. CDR3 in DNA: TGTGCCACCAGCAGGGGGACAGGCCAATACACCGGGGAGCTGTTTTTT.

This clonotype was seen more than once but under ten times. The chain joins TRBV28 to TRBJ1-2; a weak D match, TRBD1 (5 bases). Germline V gene lookup returns CDR1 MDHEN and CDR2 SYDVKM. Trimming shortened V by 8 bases and J by 4 bases, and 11 bases separated the two germline ends. The CDR3 is 12 residues long. In DNA form, the CDR3 reads TGTGCCAGCCTTTACGGGGGCTATGGCTACACCTTC. Encoded protein: CASLYGGYGYTF.

This chain connects TRBV10-3 to TRBJ2-5; TRBD2 matches at 12 bases. From germline, CDR1 is ENHRY and CDR2 SYGVKD. This CDR3 has 16 residues. V was clipped by 6 bases and J by 2 bases; unmatched bases: 7. The CDR3 DNA follows: TGTGCCATCAGAAAGACTAGCGGGAGCCATCAAGAGACCCAGTACTTC. As protein: CAIRKTSGSHQETQYF.

This clonotype appeared a few times. The chain recombines TRBV12-3 or TRBV12-4 with TRBJ1-2; 8 bases match TRBD1. The CDR3 runs to 14 residues. V gave up 2 bases and J gave up 6 bases; unmatched junction bases: 5. In DNA, the CDR3 is TGTGCCAGCAGTTTATCAGGGGGCGCGGATGGCTACACCTTC. This codes for CASSLSGGADGYTF.

There are many counts of this clonotype. The chain employs TRBV29-1 and TRBJ1-5; TRBD1 matches 9 bases. After removal of 6 bases from V and 5 bases from J, the junction contained 5 bases not matched to a gene. This CDR3 is 13 amino acids long. Germline V lookup: CDR1 SQVTM, CDR2 ANQGSEA. The CDR3 here is CSVAGTGHQPQHF. In DNA, the CDR3 is TGCAGCGTAGCCGGGACAGGGCATCAGCCCCAGCATTTT.

This chain links TRBV27 with TRBJ1-5, with D maybe TRBD1 (5 bases). V gave up 6 bases and J gave up 7 bases, with 19 bases separating them. This CDR3 is built from 15 residues. Germline V lookup: CDR1 MNHEY, CDR2 SMNVEV (reference sequence). The DNA for the CDR3 is TGTGCCAGCAGCCCATTGGGGGGGGGTGGCCAGCCCCAGCATTTT. Its protein is CASSPLGGGGQPQHF.

This clonotype came up a few times. The chain employs TRBV20-1 and TRBJ2-1, with D unclear. Trimming pared 1 base from V and 0 bases from J, leaving 4 bases between. The CDR3 is 13 amino acids. Looked up from germline, CDR1 is DFQATT and CDR2 is SNEGSKA (reference sequence). The CDR3 reads CSARASSYNEQFF. The CDR3 DNA is TGCAGTGCTAGAGCTAGCTCCTACAATGAGCAGTTCTTC.